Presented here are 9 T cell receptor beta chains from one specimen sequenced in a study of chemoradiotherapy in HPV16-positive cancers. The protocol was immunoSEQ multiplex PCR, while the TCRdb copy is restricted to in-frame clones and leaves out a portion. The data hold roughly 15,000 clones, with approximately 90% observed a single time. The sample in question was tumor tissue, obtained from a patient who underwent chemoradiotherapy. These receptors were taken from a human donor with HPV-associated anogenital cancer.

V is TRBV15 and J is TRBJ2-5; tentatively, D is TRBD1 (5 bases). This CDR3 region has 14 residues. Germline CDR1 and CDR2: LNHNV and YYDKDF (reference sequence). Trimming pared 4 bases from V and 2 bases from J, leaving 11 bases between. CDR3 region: CATSINRMQETQYF. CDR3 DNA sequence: TGTGCCACCAGCATAAACAGGATGCAAGAGACCCAGTACTTC.

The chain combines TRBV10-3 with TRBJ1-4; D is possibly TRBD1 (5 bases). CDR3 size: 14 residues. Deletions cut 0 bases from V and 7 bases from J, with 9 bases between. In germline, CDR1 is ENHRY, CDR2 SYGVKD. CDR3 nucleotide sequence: TGTGCCATCAGTGAGTCGGGGGGGAGTGAAAAACTGTTTTTT. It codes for CAISESGGSEKLFF.

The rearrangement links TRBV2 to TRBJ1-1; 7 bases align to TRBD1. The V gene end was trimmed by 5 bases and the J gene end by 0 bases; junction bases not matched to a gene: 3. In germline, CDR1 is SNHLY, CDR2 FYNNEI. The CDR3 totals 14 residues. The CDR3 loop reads CASSQGEMNTEAFF. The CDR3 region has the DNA TGTGCCAGCAGTCAGGGGGAGATGAACACTGAAGCTTTCTTT.

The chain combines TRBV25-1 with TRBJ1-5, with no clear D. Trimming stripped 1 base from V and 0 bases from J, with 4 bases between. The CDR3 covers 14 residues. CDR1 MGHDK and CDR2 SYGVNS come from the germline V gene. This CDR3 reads CASSELGSNQPQHF. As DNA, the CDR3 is TGTGCCAGCAGTGAATTAGGTAGCAATCAGCCCCAGCATTTT. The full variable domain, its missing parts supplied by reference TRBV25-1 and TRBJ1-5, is EADIYQTPRYLVIGTGKKITLECSQTMGHDKMYWYQQDPGMELHLIHYSYGVNSTEKGDLSSESTVSRIRTEHFPLTLESARPSHTSQYLCASSELGSNQPQHFGDGTRLSIL.

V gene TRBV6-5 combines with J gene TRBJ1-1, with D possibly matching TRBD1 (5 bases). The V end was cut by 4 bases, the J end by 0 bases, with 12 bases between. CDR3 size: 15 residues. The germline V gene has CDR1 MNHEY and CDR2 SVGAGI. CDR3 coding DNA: TGTGCCAGCAGTTCCCACACGGACATGAACACTGAAGCTTTCTTT. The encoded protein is CASSSHTDMNTEAFF.

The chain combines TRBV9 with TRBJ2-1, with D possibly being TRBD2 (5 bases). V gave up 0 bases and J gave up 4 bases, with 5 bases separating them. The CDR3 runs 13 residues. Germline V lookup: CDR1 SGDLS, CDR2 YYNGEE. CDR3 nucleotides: TGTGCCAGCAGCGTAGGGGAGTACAATGAGCAGTTCTTC. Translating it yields CASSVGEYNEQFF.

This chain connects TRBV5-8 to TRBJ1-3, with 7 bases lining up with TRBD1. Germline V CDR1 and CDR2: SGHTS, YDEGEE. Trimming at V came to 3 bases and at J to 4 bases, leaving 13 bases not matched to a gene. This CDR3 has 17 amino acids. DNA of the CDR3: TGTGCCAGCAGCTGGGAGATGGAGGGGGCGGAAGGAAACACCATATATTTT. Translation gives CASSWEMEGAEGNTIYF.

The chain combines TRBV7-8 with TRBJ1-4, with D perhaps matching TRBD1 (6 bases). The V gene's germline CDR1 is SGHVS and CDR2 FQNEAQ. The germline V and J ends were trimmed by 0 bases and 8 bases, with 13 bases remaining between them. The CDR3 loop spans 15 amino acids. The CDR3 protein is CASSLARQGREKLFF. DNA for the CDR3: TGTGCCAGCAGCTTAGCTCGGCAGGGGCGCGAAAAACTGTTTTTT.

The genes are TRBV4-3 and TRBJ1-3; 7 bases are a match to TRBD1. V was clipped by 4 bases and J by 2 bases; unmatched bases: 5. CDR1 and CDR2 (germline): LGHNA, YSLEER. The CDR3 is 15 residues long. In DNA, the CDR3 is TGCGCCAGCAGCCTAGGTGGACAGGCTGGAAACACCATATATTTT. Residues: CASSLGGQAGNTIYF.